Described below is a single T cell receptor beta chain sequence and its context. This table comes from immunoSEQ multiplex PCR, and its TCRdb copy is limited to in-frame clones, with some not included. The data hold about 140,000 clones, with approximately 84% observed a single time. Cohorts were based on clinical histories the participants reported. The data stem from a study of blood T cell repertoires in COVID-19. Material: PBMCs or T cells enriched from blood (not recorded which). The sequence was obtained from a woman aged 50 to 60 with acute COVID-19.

The CDR3 spells CASSYWAGNEQYF. DNA of the CDR3: TGTGCCAGTAGTTATTGGGCAGGGAACGAGCAGTACTTC. The V gene is TRBV19, the J gene TRBJ2-7; D possibly corresponds to TRBD1 (5 bases). This CDR3 spans 13 amino acids. V lost 5 bases and J 5 bases, leaving 13 bases between the germline ends. Germline values: CDR1 LNHDA, CDR2 SQIVND (reference sequence).